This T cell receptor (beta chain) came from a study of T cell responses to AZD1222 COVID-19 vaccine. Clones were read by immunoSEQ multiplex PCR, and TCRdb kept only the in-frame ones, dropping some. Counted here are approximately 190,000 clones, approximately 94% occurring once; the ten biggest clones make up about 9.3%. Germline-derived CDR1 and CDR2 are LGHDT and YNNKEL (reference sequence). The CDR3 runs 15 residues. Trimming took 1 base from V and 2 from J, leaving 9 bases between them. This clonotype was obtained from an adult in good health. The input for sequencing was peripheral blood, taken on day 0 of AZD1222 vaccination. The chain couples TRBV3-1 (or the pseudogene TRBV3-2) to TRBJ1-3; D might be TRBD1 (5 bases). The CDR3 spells CASSQGGGAGNTIYF. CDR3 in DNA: TGTGCCAGCAGCCAAGGTGGGGGGGCTGGAAACACCATATATTTT.